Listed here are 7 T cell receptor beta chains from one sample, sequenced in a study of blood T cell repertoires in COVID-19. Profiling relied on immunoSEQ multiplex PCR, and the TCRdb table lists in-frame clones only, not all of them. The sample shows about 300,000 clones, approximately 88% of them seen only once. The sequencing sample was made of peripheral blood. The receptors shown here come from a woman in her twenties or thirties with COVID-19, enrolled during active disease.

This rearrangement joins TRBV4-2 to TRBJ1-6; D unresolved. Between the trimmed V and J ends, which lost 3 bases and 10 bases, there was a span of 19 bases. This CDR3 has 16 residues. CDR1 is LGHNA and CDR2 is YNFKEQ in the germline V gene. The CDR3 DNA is TGTGCCAGCAGCCAGGGTCTGTCGAGGGCCGGGTCACCCCTCCACTTT. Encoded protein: CASSQGLSRAGSPLHF.

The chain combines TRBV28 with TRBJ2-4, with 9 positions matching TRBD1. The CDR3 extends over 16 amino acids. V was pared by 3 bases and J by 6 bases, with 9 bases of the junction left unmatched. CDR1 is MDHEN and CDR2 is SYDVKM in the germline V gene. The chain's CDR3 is CASSLIGQGLGNIQYF. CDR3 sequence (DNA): TGTGCCAGCAGTTTGATAGGACAGGGGTTAGGAAACATTCAGTACTTC.

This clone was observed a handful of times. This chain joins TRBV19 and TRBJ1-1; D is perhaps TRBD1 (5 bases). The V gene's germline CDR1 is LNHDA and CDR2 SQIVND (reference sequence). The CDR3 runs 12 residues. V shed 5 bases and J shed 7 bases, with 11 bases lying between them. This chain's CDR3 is CASSSRDLEAFF. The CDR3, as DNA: TGTGCCAGTAGTTCCAGGGATCTTGAAGCTTTCTTT.

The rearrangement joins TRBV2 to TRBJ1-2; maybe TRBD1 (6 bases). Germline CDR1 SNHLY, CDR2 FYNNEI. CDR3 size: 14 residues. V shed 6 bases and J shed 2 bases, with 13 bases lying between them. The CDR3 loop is CASRRDNTNYGYTF. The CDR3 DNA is TGTGCCAGCAGACGGGACAATACCAACTATGGCTACACCTTC.

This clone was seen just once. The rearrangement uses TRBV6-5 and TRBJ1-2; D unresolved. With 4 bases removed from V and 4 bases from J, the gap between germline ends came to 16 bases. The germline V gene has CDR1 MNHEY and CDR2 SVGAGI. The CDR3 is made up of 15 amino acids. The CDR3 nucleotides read TGTGCCAGCAGTTTGGGCATGGAAGGTACCTATGGCTACACCTTC. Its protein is CASSLGMEGTYGYTF.

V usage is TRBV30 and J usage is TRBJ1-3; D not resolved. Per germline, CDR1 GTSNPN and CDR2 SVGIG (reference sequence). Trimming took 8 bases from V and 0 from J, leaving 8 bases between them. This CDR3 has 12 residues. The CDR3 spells CAHHSSGNTIYF. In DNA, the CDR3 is TGTGCCCATCACAGCTCTGGAAACACCATATATTTT. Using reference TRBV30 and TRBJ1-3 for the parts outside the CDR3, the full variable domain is SQTIHQWPATLVQPVGSPLSLECTVEGTSNPNLYWYRQAAGRGLQLLFYSVGIGQISSEVPQNLSASRPQDRQFILSSKKLLLSDSGFYLCAHHSSGNTIYFGEGSWLTVV.

The CDR3 bases are TGTGCCAGCAGCCTCGGGACTAGCGGGGGAAGTTGGAATGAGCAGTTCTTC. The encoded protein is CASSLGTSGGSWNEQFF. The chain joins TRBV3-1 (or the pseudogene TRBV3-2) to TRBJ2-1, with 14 bases that match TRBD2. The CDR3 loop spans 17 amino acids. Germline V CDR1 and CDR2: LGHDT, YNNKEL (reference sequence). The V gene end was trimmed by 4 bases and the J gene end by 7 bases; junction bases not matched to a gene: 9.